Reported below is one TCR beta chain. In the original processing: Reference gene primer amplification yielded estimated nucleated cell counts. Some clones are missing from TCRdb's copy, which holds only in-frame ones; the method was immunoSEQ multiplex PCR. For V, J and clone size, that table is used; D and trimming come from the DNA. Here the sample spans more than 150,000 clones, around 92% being singletons. The CDR3 covers 15 residues. V trimming: 6 bases; J trimming: 8 bases; junction bases outside the gene matches: 13. Germline V gene sequence: CDR1 MNHEY, CDR2 SVGAGI. These data belong to a study of blood T cell repertoires in COVID-19. About the study: Sources were T cells, B-cell-depleted T cells, or PBMCs; the material itself was cDNA or gDNA.

The specimen sequenced was peripheral blood. The TCR sequence derives from a man aged 60-69 years with acute or convalescent COVID-19. This chain connects TRBV6-5 to TRBJ1-2; 9 bases are shared with TRBD1. For the CDR3, the DNA is TGTGCCAGCAGCTATACCGGGACAGGGTCTTTCGGCTACACCTTC. Translation: CASSYTGTGSFGYTF.